This T cell receptor beta chain was identified during a study of prognosis after radiotherapy for stage I lung cancer. Study outcomes and limitations: Reportedly, patients with and without metastases differed in TRBV and TRBJ gene usage. A fall in unique TCR clone counts followed stereotactic body radiation therapy, with medians of around 10,000 versus 6,900. The study found lower Shannon entropy after stereotactic body radiation therapy in patients who developed distant metastases.

This clonotype is a singleton in its sample. As yet, its antigen is unknown. From genomic DNA, TCR beta CDR3 was amplified by two-round multiplex PCR. Primers were specific to each TRBV and TRBJ gene in first-round PCR. TCRdb re-called the multiplex PCR reads with MiXCR, one entry per CDR3 protein. There are 25,000 to 35,000 distinct CDR3 sequences in the sample; 25% to 35% occur only once, and around 35% lies in the top ten. Trimming shortened V by 5 bases and J by 10 bases, and 12 bases separated the two germline ends. This CDR3 comprises 13 residues. CDR1 is SGHAT and CDR2 is FQNNGV in the germline V gene.

Sequencing used PBMCs, obtained before or after stereotactic body radiation therapy (not recorded which). The receptor was derived from a donor aged 50 or older with non-small cell lung cancer. The chain joins TRBV11-2 to TRBJ1-6; no definite D call. DNA for the CDR3: TGTGCCAGCAGCCACGGGTCGGTATCACCCCTCCACTTT. It translates to CASSHGSVSPLHF.